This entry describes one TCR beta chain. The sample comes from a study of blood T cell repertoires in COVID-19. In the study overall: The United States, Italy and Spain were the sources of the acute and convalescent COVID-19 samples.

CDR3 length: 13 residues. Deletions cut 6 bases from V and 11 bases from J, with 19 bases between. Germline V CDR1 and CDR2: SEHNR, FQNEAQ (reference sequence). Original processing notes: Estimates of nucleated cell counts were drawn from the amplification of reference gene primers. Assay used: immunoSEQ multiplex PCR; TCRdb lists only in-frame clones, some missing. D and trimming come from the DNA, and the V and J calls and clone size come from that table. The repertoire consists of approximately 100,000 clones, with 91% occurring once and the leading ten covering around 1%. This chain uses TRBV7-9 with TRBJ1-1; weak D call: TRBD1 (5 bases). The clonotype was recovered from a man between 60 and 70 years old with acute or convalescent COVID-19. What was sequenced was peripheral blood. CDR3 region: CASRPDRLARAFF. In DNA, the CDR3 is TGTGCCAGCAGGCCCGACAGACTAGCCAGGGCTTTCTTT.